Shown below are 25 T cell receptor beta chains from a single sample sequenced in a study of cytomegalovirus exposure and HLA in healthy donors. PCR primers comprised 60 Vbeta and 13 Jbeta primers. This table comes from immunoSEQ multiplex PCR, and its TCRdb copy is limited to in-frame clones, with some not included. The sample has around 150,000 clones, roughly 80% seen once. The sequencing input was PBMCs. Receptor source: a man aged 30-40 years in good health and CMV-seropositive.

Details on this clone: Other DNA sequences within the sample encode an identical CDR3. This CDR3 is CASSVTKTGFYGYTF. CDR3 nucleotides: TGTGCCAGCAGTGTGACCAAGACAGGTTTCTACGGCTACACCTTC. The genes are TRBV6-1 and TRBJ1-2, with D possibly matching TRBD1 (6 bases). The length of the CDR3 is 15 residues. V dropped 4 bases and J dropped 8 bases, with 20 bases sitting between them. The germline V gene encodes CDR1 MNHNS and CDR2 SASEGT.

The gene calls are TRBV27 and TRBJ1-6, with D uncertain. V was clipped by 6 bases and J by 2 bases, with 11 bases between them. This CDR3 has 15 amino acids. Looked up from germline, CDR1 is MNHEY and CDR2 is SMNVEV (reference sequence). The CDR3 region has the DNA TGTGCCAGCAGCCCTCGTACAGCCTATAATTCACCCCTCCACTTT. Encoded protein: CASSPRTAYNSPLHF.

The chain couples TRBV4-2 to TRBJ2-3; D unclear. Germline V gene sequence: CDR1 LGHNA, CDR2 YNFKEQ. V was clipped by 1 base and J by 2 bases, with 13 bases between them. The length of the CDR3 is 16 residues. The CDR3 spells CASSQVESVYTDTQYF. CDR3 DNA: TGTGCCAGCAGCCAAGTTGAGAGCGTATACACAGATACGCAGTATTTT.

This sequence joins TRBV7-9 and TRBJ2-7, with D tentatively TRBD2 (5 bases). The CDR3 covers 13 residues. Germline-derived CDR1 and CDR2 are SEHNR and FQNEAQ (reference sequence). The ends were cut back, 0 bases at V and 6 bases at J, with 9 bases in the middle. CDR3 nucleotides: TGTGCCAGCAGCTTAGCGCGGGTGGGCGAGCAGTACTTC. It encodes CASSLARVGEQYF.

The chain uses TRBV5-4 and TRBJ2-2, with 9 bases aligning to TRBD2. V was clipped by 0 bases and J by 3 bases; unmatched bases: 3. The germline gives CDR1 SGHNT, CDR2 YYREEE (reference sequence). This CDR3 contains 16 residues. CDR3 bases: TGTGCCAGCAGCTTGGGGCGGGAGGGGTACACCGGGGAGCTGTTTTTT. This encodes CASSLGREGYTGELFF.

The chain has TRBV12-5 and TRBJ1-3; D unresolved. Germline loops: CDR1 LGHNT, CDR2 FRNRAP. The CDR3 sequence is 14 residues long. Trimming cost V 5 bases and J 0 bases, with 8 bases left between them. The CDR3 DNA follows: TGTGCTAGTGGTGGACGGGACTCTGGAAACACCATATATTTT. Its translation: CASGGRDSGNTIYF.

V and J are TRBV5-1 and TRBJ2-1; 8 positions agree with TRBD2. Germline V lookup: CDR1 SGHRS, CDR2 YFSETQ. CDR3 size: 15 residues. The J segment lost 9 bases and the V segment lost 8 bases, leaving 16 bases of the junction unmatched. This chain's CDR3 is CASREGSLSISEQFF. CDR3 DNA: TGCGCCAGTCGGGAGGGCAGCCTCTCCATCAGTGAGCAGTTCTTC.

This clone has a handful of counts. V usage is TRBV30 and J usage is TRBJ1-5; D ambiguous. Trimming pared 0 bases from V and 4 bases from J, leaving 7 bases between. The CDR3 has 13 residues. Per the germline V gene, CDR1 is GTSNPN and CDR2 is SVGIG (reference sequence). The DNA of the CDR3 is TGTGCCTGGAGTGTAACGAGGAATCAGCCCCAGCATTTT. Translated: CAWSVTRNQPQHF.

The chain employs TRBV10-3 and TRBJ2-5; TRBD1 agrees at 8 bases. Near its end, the DNA agrees better with TRBJ2-7, so the J call may be wrong. The CDR3 spans 13 residues. CDR1 ENHRY and CDR2 SYGVKD come from the germline V gene. CDR3 sequence reads: CAISQGADYEQYF. CDR3 DNA sequence: TGTGCCATCAGCCAGGGGGCGGATTACGAGCAGTACTTC.

In DNA, the CDR3 is TGTGCCAGCAGTTTATCGACCGGGCGGGGACCCCGCTACGAGCAGTACTTC. Translated: CASSLSTGRGPRYEQYF. The chain has TRBV27 and TRBJ2-7; tentatively, D is TRBD2 (6 bases). This CDR3 has 17 residues. Trimming took 0 bases from V and 3 from J, leaving 18 bases between them. Germline assignment: CDR1 MNHEY and CDR2 SMNVEV (reference sequence).

This clone was seen more than once but under ten times. The rearrangement joins TRBV6-6 to TRBJ1-2; 8 nucleotides match TRBD1. The CDR3 length is 14 residues. With 0 bases clipped from V and 7 bases from J, the junction kept 4 bases outside the gene matches. The germline CDR1 and CDR2 sequences are MNHNY and SVGAGI (reference sequence). The chain's CDR3 is CASSYSDRGGGYTF. As DNA, the CDR3 is TGTGCCAGCAGTTACTCTGACAGGGGCGGTGGCTACACCTTC.

Only one count was recorded for this clone. J is TRBJ1-4 and V is TRBV2; 7 positions match TRBD1. Germline lookup yields CDR1 SNHLY and CDR2 FYNNEI. CDR3 length: 14 amino acids. Germline trimming cut 4 bases from V and 2 bases from J; bases unmatched to any gene: 1. The CDR3 DNA sequence: TGTGCCAGCAGTGGGGGACAGACTAATGAAAAACTGTTTTTT. It encodes CASSGGQTNEKLFF.

This chain joins TRBV5-4 and TRBJ2-5; weak D call: TRBD2 (5 bases). The CDR3 has 15 residues. Germline V gene data show CDR1 as SGHNT and CDR2 as YYREEE (reference sequence). The ends were cut back, 1 base at V and 1 base at J, with 11 bases in the middle. Here the CDR3 reads CASSLRGKVQETQYF. The CDR3 DNA reads TGTGCCAGCAGCTTGAGAGGGAAGGTCCAAGAGACCCAGTACTTC.

This clone has only one observation. The J gene is TRBJ2-1, the V gene TRBV19; 10 bases are a match to TRBD1. Germline V lookup: CDR1 LNHDA, CDR2 SQIVND (reference sequence). V shed 5 bases, J shed 9 bases, and the junction held 10 bases outside the gene matches. CDR3 size: 15 residues. CDR3 bases: TGTGCCAGTAGTGTGACAGGGGGCGCGAGGGGTGAGCAGTTCTTC. It encodes CASSVTGGARGEQFF.

A word on this clone: At one of its ends the junction is not consistent with the germline gene, which may arise from a read error. V gene TRBV6-5 combines with J gene TRBJ2-3; D is unclear. Germline CDR1 reads MNHEY; CDR2 reads SVGAGI. This CDR3 has 14 residues. CDR3 DNA: TGTGCCAGCAGTTACTCGTTTAGCACGGATACGCAGTATTTT. Translated, it gives CASSYSFSTDTQYF.

J is TRBJ2-1 and V is TRBV7-2; D possibly corresponds to TRBD2 (6 bases). With 4 bases removed from V and 0 bases from J, the gap between germline ends came to 10 bases. This CDR3 has 15 amino acids. The germline CDR1 and CDR2 sequences are SGHTA and FQGNSA. CDR3 in amino acids: CASSSIAASYNEQFF. As DNA, the CDR3 is TGTGCCAGCAGCTCCATAGCGGCCTCCTACAATGAGCAGTTCTTC.

CDR3 protein: CASSPPLAGLTYEQYF. The CDR3 bases are TGCGCCAGCAGCCCCCCCTTAGCGGGTTTGACCTACGAGCAGTACTTC. The chain links TRBV5-1 to TRBJ2-7; the match to TRBD2 covers 7 bases. V was clipped by 4 bases and J by 2 bases; unmatched bases: 12. CDR3 length equals 16 residues. Germline CDR1 is SGHRS and CDR2 is YFSETQ.

The genes are TRBV29-1 and TRBJ1-1; D uncertain. Germline-derived CDR1 and CDR2 are SQVTM and ANQGSEA. The CDR3 loop spans 10 amino acids. The germline V and J ends were trimmed by 7 bases and 5 bases, with 8 bases remaining between them. The CDR3 is CSAAGTEAFF. The DNA of the CDR3 is TGCAGCGCTGCCGGGACTGAAGCTTTCTTT.

The V gene is TRBV6-5, the J gene TRBJ1-1; D gene uncertain. This CDR3 comprises 11 residues. Trimming left V 1 base short and J 8 bases short, with 5 bases between. Germline CDR1 MNHEY, CDR2 SVGAGI. The CDR3 DNA reads as TGTGCCAGCAGTTACTACAGAGAAGCTTTCTTT. Protein: CASSYYREAFF.

The rearrangement uses TRBV18 and TRBJ2-1, with D possibly TRBD1 on 6 matching bases. The CDR3 totals 15 residues. V was shortened by 6 bases and J by 0 bases, with 12 bases between the two germline ends. CDR1 and CDR2 (germline): KGHSH, LQKENI. The DNA of the CDR3 is TGTGCCAGCTCGAACAGGGATACCTCCTACAATGAGCAGTTCTTC. Translated, it gives CASSNRDTSYNEQFF.

The V call is TRBV5-6, the J call TRBJ1-2; 7 bases match TRBD1. V lost 3 bases to trimming and J lost 5 bases; unmatched junction nucleotides: 4. The length of the CDR3 is 13 residues. The germline gives CDR1 SGHDT, CDR2 YYEEEE. The CDR3 is CASSSGQEYGYTF. CDR3 DNA: TGTGCCAGCAGCTCCGGACAGGAGTATGGCTACACCTTC.

DNA for the CDR3: TGCAGCGCATTTAAGGGGGCCGGCTTTAATGAAAAACTGTTTTTT. Protein sequence: CSAFKGAGFNEKLFF. The chain is built from TRBV29-1 and TRBJ1-4; 7 bases align to TRBD1. The V and J ends lost 7 bases and 4 bases, in that order; junction bases with no gene match: 12. The CDR3 covers 15 residues. Germline CDR1 and CDR2: SQVTM and ANQGSEA.

CDR3 in amino acids: CATSPTGTSYEQYF. The CDR3 DNA is TGTGCCACCAGCCCGACAGGGACATCCTACGAGCAGTACTTC. The chain carries TRBV15 and TRBJ2-7; 7 nucleotides agree with TRBD1. The germline V gene encodes CDR1 LNHNV and CDR2 YYDKDF (reference sequence). V lost 5 bases to trimming and J lost 1 base; unmatched junction nucleotides: 5. The CDR3 has 14 amino acids.

V gene TRBV19 combines with J gene TRBJ2-1; 9 positions agree with TRBD2. CDR1 is LNHDA, CDR2 SQIVND, per germline (reference sequence). The CDR3 covers 18 residues. The V segment lost 3 bases and the J segment 2 bases; nucleotides outside the gene matches: 11. As DNA, the CDR3 is TGTGCCAGTAGTATTGCGGCCGGGACTAGCCTAACCTACAATGAGCAGTTCTTC. Amino acid sequence: CASSIAAGTSLTYNEQFF.

The chain combines TRBV9 with TRBJ1-4; the D gene is possibly TRBD1 (6 bases). The V gene lost 2 bases and the J gene lost 4 bases, with 12 bases spanning the gap. Germline CDR1 SGDLS, CDR2 YYNGEE. The CDR3 spans 15 residues. The CDR3 coding sequence is TGTGCCAGCAGCGTTCTAGGGGGGGGTAATGAAAAACTGTTTTTT. As protein: CASSVLGGGNEKLFF. Combining the CDR3 with reference TRBV9 and TRBJ1-4 gives the whole variable domain DSGVTQTPKHLITATGQRVTLRCSPRSGDLSVYWYQQSLDQGLQFLIQYYNGEERAKGNILERFSAQQFPDLHSELNLSSLELGDSALYFCASSVLGGGNEKLFFGSGTQLSVL.